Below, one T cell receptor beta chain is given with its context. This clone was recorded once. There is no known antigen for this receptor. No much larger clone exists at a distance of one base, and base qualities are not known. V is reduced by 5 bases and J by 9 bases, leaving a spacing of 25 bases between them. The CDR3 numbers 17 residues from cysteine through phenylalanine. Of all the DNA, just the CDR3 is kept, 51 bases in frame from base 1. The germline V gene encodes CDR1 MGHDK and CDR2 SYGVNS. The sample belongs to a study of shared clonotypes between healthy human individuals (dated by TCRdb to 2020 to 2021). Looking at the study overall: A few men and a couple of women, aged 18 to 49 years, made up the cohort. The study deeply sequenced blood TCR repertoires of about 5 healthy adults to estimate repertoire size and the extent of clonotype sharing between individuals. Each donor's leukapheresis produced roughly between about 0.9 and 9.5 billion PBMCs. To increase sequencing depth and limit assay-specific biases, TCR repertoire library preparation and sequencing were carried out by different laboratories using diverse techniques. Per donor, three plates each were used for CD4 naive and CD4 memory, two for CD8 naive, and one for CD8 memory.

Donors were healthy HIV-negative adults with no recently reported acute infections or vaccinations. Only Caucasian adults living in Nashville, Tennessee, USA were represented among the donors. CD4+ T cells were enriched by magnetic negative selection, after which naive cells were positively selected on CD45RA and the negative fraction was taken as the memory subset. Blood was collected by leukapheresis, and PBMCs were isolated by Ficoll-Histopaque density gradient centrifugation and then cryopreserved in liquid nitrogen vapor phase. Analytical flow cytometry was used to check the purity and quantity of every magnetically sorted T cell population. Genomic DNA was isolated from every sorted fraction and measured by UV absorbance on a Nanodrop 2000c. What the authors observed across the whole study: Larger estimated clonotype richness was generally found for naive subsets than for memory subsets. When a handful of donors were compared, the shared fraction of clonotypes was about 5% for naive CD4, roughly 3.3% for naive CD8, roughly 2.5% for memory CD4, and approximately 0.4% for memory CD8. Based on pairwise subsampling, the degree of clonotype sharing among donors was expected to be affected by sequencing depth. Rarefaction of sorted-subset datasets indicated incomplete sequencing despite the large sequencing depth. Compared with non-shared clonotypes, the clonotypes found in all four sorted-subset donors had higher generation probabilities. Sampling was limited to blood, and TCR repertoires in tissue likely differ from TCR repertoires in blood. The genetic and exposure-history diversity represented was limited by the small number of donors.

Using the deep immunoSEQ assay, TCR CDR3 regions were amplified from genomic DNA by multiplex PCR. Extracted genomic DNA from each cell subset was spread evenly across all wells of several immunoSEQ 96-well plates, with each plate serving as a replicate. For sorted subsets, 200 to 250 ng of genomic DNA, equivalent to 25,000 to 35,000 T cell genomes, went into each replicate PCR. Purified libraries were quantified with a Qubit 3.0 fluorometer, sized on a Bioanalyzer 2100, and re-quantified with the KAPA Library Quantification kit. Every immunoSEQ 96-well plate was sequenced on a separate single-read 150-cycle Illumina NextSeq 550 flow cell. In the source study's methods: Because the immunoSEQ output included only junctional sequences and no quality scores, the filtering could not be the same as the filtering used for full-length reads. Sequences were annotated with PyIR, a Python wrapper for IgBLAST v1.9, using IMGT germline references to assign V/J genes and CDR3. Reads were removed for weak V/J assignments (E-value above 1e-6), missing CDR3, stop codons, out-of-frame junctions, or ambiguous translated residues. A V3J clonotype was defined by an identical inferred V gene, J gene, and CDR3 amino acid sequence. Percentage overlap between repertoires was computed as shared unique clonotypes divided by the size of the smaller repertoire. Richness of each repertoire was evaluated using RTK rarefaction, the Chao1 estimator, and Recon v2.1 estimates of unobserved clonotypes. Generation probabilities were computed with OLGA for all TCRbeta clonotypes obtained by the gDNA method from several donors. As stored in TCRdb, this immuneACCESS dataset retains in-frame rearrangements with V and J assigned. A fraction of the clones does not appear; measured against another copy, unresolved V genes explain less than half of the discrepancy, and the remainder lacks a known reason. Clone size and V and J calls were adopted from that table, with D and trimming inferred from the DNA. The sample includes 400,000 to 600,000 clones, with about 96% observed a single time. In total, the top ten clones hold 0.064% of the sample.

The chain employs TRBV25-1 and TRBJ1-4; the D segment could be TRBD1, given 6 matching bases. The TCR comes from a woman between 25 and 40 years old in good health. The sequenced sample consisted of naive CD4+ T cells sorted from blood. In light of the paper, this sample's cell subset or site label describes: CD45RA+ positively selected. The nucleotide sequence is TGTGCCAGCAGTCCCAAGGGGGGGATCCGGCCGGCCCAAAAACTGTTTTTT. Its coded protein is CASSPKGGIRPAQKLFF. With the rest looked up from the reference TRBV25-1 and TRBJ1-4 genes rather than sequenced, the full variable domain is EADIYQTPRYLVIGTGKKITLECSQTMGHDKMYWYQQDPGMELHLIHYSYGVNSTEKGDLSSESTVSRIRTEHFPLTLESARPSHTSQYLCASSPKGGIRPAQKLFFGSGTQLSVL.